The present T cell receptor (beta chain) was sequenced within a study of OX40 agonist ivuxolimab in advanced cancers. Study-level points and caveats: In the 0.1 to 3.0 mg/kg range, CD4+ and CD8+ blood T cells had expanded clonally by week 6.

Comments on this clone: Antigen specificity is unknown.

Using immunoSEQ multiplex PCR, the repertoire was profiled, and TCRdb retains in-frame clones only, with some absent. Among under 200,000 clones listed, 85% to 95% were seen once. Germline V gene sequence: CDR1 LNHDA, CDR2 SQIVND (reference sequence). This CDR3 is built from 15 residues. Losses at the gene ends were 5 bases for V and 4 bases for J; bases not matched to a gene: 5. Peripheral blood came from all dose cohorts at three timepoints. This specimen was CD4+ or CD8+ T cells sorted from blood, taken in a trial of the OX40 agonist ivuxolimab. The clonotype was recovered from an adult with an advanced solid tumor such as melanoma, head and neck, liver or kidney cancer. The chain links TRBV19 to TRBJ2-2; 9 nucleotides align to TRBD1. CDR3 DNA sequence: TGTGCCAGTAGTTCACAGGGGGCGCGCACCGGGGAGCTGTTTTTT. Protein: CASSSQGARTGELFF.